This T cell receptor (beta chain) was observed in a study of blood T cell repertoires in COVID-19. Study-level information: Spain, Italy and the United States supplied samples that represented acute and convalescent COVID-19. PBMCs, B-cell-depleted T cells, or T cells were the source of the cDNA or gDNA that made up the material.

Authors' data handling: Amplified reference gene primers provided the basis for estimating nucleated cell counts. Some clones are missing from TCRdb's copy, which holds only in-frame ones; the method was immunoSEQ multiplex PCR. Clone size and V and J calls were adopted from that table, with D and trimming inferred from the DNA. The data contain about 220,000 clones, around 82% of them seen just once; the ten biggest clones take up less than 4%. This clone has only a few counts. Germline V gene sequence: CDR1 MDHEN, CDR2 SYDVKM. The V segment lost 6 bases and the J segment 3 bases; nucleotides outside the gene matches: 4. The CDR3 is made up of 14 amino acids.

This receptor was identified in a woman over 75 with acute or convalescent COVID-19. The material sequenced was peripheral blood. The V call is TRBV28, the J call TRBJ1-4; TRBD1 matches at 7 bases. CDR3 nucleotide sequence: TGTGCCAGCAGCCAGGGGGGCCCTAATGAAAAACTGTTTTTT. This codes for CASSQGGPNEKLFF.